The present T cell receptor beta chain was sequenced within a study of T-cell reconstitution after alpha-beta-depleted transplantation in children. The study, taken as a whole, reports: For some patients, TCRbeta diversity was high at day 60 because of recipient T cells and thymic progenitors that survived. Alpha-beta T cells present about two months after transplant were reported to originate from several hundred expanded graft clones. T-cell numbers and diversity one year post-transplant derived largely from freshly generated T cells.

A library of TCRbeta sequences, prepared with unique molecular identifiers, was generated. TCRdb used MiXCR to reprocess the PCR reads, holding one entry per CDR3 protein. This table holds about 240,000 distinct CDR3 sequences, about 23% found once. Germline V gene sequence: CDR1 KGHDR, CDR2 SFDVKD. CDR3 length equals 16 residues. The V end lost 4 bases, the J end lost 6 bases, and 18 bases lay between the germline ends. In the case of this clonotype: Its antigen is as yet unknown.

The sequencing here drew on PBMCs, taken before TCRalphabeta/CD19-depleted stem cell transplant. This chain joins TRBV24-1 and TRBJ2-1; D call uncertain. The receptor was isolated from a girl aged 2 to 9 with Fanconi anemia, due to receive a stem cell transplant. CDR3 loop: CATSDNPGPQGNEQFF. The CDR3, as DNA: TGTGCCACCAGTGACAACCCCGGGCCCCAAGGCAATGAGCAGTTCTTC.